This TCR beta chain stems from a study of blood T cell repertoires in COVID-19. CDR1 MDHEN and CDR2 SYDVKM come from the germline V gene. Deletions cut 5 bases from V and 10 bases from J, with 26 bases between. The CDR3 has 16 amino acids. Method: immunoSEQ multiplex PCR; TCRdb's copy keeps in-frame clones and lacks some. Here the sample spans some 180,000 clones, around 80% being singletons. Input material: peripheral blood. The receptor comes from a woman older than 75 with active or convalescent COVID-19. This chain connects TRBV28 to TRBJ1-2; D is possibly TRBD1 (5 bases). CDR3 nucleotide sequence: TGTGCCAGCAGTCCTTTGGGGGGTGGGACGGCTAAGGACTACACCTTC. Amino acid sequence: CASSPLGGGTAKDYTF.